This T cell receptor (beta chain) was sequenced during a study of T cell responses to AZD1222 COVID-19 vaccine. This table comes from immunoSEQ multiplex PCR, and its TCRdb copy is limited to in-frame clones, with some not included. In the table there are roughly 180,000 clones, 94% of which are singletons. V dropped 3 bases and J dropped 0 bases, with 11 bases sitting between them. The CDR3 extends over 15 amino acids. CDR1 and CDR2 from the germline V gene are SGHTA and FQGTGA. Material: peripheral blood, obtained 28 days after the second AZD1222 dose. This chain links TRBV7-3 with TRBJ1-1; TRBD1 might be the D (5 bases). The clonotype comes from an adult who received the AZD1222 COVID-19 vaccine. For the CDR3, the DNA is TGTGCCAGCAGCTTGTGGGGCCACATGAACACTGAAGCTTTCTTT. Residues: CASSLWGHMNTEAFF.